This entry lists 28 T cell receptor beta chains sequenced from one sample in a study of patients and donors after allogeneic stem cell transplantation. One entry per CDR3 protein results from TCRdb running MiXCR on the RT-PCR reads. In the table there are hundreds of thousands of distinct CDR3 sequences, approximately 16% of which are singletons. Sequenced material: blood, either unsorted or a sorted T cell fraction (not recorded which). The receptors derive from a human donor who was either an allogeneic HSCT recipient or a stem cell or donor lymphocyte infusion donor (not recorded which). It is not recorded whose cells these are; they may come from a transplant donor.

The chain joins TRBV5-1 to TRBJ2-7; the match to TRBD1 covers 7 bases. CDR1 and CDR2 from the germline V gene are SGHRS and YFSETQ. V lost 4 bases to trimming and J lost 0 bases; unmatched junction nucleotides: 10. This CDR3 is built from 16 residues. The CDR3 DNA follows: TGCGCCAGCAGCGTAGGAGGACAGGCCCCCTCCTACGAGCAGTACTTC. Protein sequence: CASSVGGQAPSYEQYF. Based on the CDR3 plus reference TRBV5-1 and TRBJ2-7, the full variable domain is KAGVTQTPRYLIKTRGQQVTLSCSPISGHRSVSWYQQTPGQGLQFLFEYFSETQRNKGNFPGRFSGRQFSNSRSEMNVSTLELGDSALYLCASSVGGQAPSYEQYFGPGTRLTVT.

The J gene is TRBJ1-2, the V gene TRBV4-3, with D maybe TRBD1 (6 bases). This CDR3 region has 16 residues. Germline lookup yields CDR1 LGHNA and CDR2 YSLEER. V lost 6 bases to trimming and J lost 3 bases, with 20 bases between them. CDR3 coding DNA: TGCGCCAGCAGACGACAGGACTTGGCCGGGGACTATGGCTACACCTTC. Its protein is CASRRQDLAGDYGYTF.

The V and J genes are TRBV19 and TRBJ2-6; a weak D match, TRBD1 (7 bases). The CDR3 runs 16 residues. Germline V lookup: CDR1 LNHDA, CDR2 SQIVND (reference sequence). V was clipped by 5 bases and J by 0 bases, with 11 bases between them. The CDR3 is CASSSGGPSGANVLTF. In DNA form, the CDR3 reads TGTGCCAGTAGTTCAGGGGGGCCCTCTGGGGCCAACGTCCTGACTTTC.

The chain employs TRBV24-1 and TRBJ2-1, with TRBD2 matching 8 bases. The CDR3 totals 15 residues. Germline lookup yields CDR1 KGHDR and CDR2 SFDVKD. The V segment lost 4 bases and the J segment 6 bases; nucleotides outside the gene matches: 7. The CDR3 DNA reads TGTGCCACCAGTGAACCGGGACTAGGTGGCAATGAGCAGTTCTTC. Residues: CATSEPGLGGNEQFF.

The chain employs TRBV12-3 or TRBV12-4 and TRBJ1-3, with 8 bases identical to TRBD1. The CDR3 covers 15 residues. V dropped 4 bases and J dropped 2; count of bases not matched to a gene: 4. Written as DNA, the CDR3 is TGTGCCAGCAGTTCCCGACAGGGGACTGGAAACACCATATATTTT. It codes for CASSSRQGTGNTIYF.

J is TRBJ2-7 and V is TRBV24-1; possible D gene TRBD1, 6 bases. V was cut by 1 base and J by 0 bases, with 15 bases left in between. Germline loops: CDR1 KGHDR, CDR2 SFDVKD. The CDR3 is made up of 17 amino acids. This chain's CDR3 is CATSDFSRGSGSYEQYF. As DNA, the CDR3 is TGTGCCACCAGTGATTTCTCGAGGGGGTCGGGCTCCTACGAGCAGTACTTC.

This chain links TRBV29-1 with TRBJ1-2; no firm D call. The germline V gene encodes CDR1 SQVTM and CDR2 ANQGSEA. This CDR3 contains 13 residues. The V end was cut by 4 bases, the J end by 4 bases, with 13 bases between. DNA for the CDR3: TGCAGCGTTGGAGGTATGGAGTTCTATGGCTACACCTTC. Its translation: CSVGGMEFYGYTF.

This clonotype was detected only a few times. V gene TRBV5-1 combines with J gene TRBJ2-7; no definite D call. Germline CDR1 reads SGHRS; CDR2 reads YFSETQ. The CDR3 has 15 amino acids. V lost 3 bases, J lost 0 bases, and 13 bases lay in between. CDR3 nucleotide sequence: TGCGCCAGCAGCTGGAATAACGGTTTCTCCTACGAGCAGTACTTC. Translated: CASSWNNGFSYEQYF.

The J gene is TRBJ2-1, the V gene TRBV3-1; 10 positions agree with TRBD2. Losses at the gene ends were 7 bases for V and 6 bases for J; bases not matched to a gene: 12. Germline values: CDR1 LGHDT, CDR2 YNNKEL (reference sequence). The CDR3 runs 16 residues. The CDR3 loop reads CASNTEREGLVNEQFF. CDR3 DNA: TGTGCCAGCAACACGGAGCGGGAGGGCCTGGTCAATGAGCAGTTCTTC.

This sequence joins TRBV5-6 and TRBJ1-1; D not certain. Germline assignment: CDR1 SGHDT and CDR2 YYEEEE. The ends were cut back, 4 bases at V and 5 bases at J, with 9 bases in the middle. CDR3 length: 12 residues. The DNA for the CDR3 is TGTGCCAGCAGCGCCGCCAAGACTGAAGCTTTCTTT. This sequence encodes CASSAAKTEAFF. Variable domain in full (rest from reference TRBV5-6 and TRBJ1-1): DAGVTQSPTHLIKTRGQQVTLRCSPKSGHDTVSWYQQALGQGPQFIFQYYEEEERQRGNFPDRFSGHQFPNYSSELNVNALLLGDSALYLCASSAAKTEAFFGQGTRLTVV.

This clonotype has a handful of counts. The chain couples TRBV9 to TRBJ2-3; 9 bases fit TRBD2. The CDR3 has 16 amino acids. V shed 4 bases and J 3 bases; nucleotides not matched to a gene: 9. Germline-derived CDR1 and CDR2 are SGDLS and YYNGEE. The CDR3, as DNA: TGTGCCAGCAGCCTAAGAGGGCTAGCGGGGACAGATACGCAGTATTTT. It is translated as CASSLRGLAGTDTQYF.

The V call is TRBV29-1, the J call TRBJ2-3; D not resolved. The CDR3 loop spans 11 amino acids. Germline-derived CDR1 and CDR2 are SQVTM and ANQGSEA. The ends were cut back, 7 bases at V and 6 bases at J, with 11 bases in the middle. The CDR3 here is CSADKRDTQYF. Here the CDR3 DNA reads TGCAGCGCCGATAAGAGGGATACGCAGTATTTT.

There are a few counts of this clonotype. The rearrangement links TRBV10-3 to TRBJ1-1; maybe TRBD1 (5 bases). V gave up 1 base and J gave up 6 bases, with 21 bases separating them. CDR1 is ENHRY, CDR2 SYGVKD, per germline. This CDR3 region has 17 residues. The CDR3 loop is CAISEWGLSGPQAEAFF. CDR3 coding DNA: TGTGCCATCAGTGAGTGGGGCCTTTCTGGCCCCCAAGCTGAAGCTTTCTTT.

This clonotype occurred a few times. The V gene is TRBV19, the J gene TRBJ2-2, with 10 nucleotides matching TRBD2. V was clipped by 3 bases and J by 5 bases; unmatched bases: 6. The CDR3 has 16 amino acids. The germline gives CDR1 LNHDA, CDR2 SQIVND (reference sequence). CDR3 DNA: TGTGCCAGTAGTATTGGACTAGCGGAGGCGACCGGGGAGCTGTTTTTT. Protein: CASSIGLAEATGELFF.

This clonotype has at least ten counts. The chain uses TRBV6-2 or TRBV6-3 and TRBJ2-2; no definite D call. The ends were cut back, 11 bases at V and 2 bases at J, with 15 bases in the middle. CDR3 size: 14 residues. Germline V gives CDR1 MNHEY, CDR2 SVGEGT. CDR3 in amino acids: CASSVKTNTGELFF. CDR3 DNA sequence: TGTGCCTCTTCGGTAAAGACCAACACCGGGGAGCTGTTTTTT.

The CDR3 spells CASSRPRDRGSPHYEQYF. The CDR3 DNA is TGCGCCAGCAGCCGGCCCCGGGACAGGGGATCCCCCCACTACGAGCAGTACTTC. The chain couples TRBV4-1 to TRBJ2-7, with 10 bases lining up with TRBD1. This CDR3 region has 18 residues. Trimming removed 4 bases from V and 3 bases from J; junction bases left unmatched: 15. The germline V gene encodes CDR1 MGHRA and CDR2 YSYEKL.

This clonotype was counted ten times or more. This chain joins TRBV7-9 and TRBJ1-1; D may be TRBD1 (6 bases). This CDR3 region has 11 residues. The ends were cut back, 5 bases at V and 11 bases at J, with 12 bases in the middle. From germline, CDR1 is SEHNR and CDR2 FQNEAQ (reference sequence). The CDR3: CASSPQGEAFF. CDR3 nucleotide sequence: TGTGCCAGCAGCCCACAGGGAGAGGCTTTCTTT.

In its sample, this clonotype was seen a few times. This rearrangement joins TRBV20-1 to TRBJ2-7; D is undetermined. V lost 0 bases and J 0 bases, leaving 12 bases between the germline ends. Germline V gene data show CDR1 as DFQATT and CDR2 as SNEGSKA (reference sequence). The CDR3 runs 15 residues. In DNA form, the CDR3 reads TGCAGTGCTAGAGATTTTGGGGTACCCTCCTACGAGCAGTACTTC. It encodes CSARDFGVPSYEQYF.

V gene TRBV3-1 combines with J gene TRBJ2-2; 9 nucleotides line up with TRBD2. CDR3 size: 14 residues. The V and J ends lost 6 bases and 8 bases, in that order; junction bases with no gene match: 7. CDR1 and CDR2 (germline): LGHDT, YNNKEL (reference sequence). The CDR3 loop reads CASRLGTSRGELFF. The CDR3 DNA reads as TGTGCCAGCAGGCTTGGGACTAGCAGAGGGGAGCTGTTTTTT.

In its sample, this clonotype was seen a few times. The CDR3 nucleotides read TGTGCCAGCAGTTTTCTGAGCTCTGGAAACACCATATATTTT. This gives the protein CASSFLSSGNTIYF. The chain is built from TRBV12-3 or TRBV12-4 and TRBJ1-3; no clear D gene. The CDR3 has 14 amino acids. V gave up 3 bases and J gave up 0 bases, with 6 bases separating them.

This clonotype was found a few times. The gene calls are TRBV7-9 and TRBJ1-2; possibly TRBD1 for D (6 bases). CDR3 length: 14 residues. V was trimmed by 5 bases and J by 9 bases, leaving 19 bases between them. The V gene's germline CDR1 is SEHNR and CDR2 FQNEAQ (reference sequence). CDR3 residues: CASSLEGGGKSYTF. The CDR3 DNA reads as TGTGCCAGCAGCCTCGAAGGAGGGGGGAAAAGCTACACCTTC.

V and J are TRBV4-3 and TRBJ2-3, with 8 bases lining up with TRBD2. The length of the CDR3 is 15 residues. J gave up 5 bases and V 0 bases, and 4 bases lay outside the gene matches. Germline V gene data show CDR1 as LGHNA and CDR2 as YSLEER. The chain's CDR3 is CASSQERSGGDTQYF. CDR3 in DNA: TGCGCCAGCAGCCAAGAGCGAAGCGGGGGAGATACGCAGTATTTT.

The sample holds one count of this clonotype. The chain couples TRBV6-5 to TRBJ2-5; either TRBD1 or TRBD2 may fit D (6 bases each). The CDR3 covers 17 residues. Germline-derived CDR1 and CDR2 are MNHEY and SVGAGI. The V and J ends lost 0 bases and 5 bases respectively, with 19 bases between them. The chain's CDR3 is CASSYSPREGGRETQYF. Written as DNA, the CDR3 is TGTGCCAGCAGTTACTCCCCGAGGGAAGGGGGGCGGGAGACCCAGTACTTC.

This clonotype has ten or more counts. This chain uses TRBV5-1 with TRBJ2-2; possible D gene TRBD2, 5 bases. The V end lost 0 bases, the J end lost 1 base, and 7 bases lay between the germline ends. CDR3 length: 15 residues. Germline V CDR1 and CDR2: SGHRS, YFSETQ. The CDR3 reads CASSLEGRNTGELFF. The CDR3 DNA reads TGCGCCAGCAGCTTGGAAGGGAGGAACACCGGGGAGCTGTTTTTT.

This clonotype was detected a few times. Here the CDR3 DNA reads TGTGCCAGCAGCTTCGAACCGACAGGGTTGAGTTCACCCCTCCACTTT. Protein product: CASSFEPTGLSSPLHF. The chain uses TRBV9 and TRBJ1-6, with TRBD1 identical over 7 bases. The CDR3 sequence is 16 residues long. In germline, CDR1 is SGDLS, CDR2 YYNGEE. Germline trimming cut 4 bases from V and 9 bases from J; bases unmatched to any gene: 13.

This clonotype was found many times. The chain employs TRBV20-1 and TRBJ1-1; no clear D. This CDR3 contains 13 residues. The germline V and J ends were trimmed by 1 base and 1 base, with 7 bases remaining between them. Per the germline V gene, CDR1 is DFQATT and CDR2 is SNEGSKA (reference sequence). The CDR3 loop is CSARGRTNTEAFF. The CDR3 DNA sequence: TGCAGTGCTAGAGGGCGAACGAACACTGAAGCTTTCTTT.

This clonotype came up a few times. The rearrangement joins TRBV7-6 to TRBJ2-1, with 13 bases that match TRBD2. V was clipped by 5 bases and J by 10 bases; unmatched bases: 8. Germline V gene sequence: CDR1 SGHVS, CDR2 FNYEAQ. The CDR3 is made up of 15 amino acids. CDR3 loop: CASSKLAGGPREQFF. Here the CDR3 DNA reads TGTGCCAGCAGCAAACTAGCGGGAGGGCCGCGGGAGCAGTTCTTC.

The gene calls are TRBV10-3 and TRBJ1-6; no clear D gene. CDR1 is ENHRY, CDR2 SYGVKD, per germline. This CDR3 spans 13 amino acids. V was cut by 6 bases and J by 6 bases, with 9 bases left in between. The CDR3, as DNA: TGTGCCATCAGCCTTTCGTTTAATTCACCCCTCCACTTT. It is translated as CAISLSFNSPLHF.